These T cell receptor beta chains were read from a single sample in a study of T-cell memory formation after mild COVID-19. TCRdb fed the 5' RACE reads into MiXCR, producing one record per CDR3 protein. Among some 180,000 distinct CDR3 sequences listed, approximately 12% were seen once. Sequences were obtained from PBMCs or a T cell subset sorted from them (not recorded which). The source of these receptors is a man in his late teens or twenties who had mild COVID-19 (a few samples of this study predate the infection). Cell type and time point are not known. The CDR3 runs from the conserved cysteine through the conserved F or W. The order of the fields is J gene, clone size, D gene, V gene, CDR3 length, CDR3 protein, CDR3 DNA. D genes are given only for firm matches. Only some rows state a clone size, as once, few, many or a class for expanded clones.

TRBJ2-3,NA,NA,TRBV9,14,CASSVQVTTDTQYF,TGTGCCAGCAGCGTACAGGTTACCACAGATACGCAGTATTTT
TRBJ2-5,NA,TRBD1,TRBV6-2/TRBV6-3,15,CASSKRLTGWETQYF,TGTGCCAGCAGCAAGAGATTGACAGGGTGGGAGACCCAGTACTTC
TRBJ2-7,few,NA,TRBV29-1,13,CSVTRLLGSEQYF,TGCAGCGTCACCCGGCTCCTGGGCTCCGAGCAGTACTTC
TRBJ1-1,few,NA,TRBV28,12,CATGVWNTEAFF,TGTGCGACGGGTGTTTGGAACACTGAAGCTTTCTTT
TRBJ2-2,many,NA,TRBV12-3/TRBV12-4,14,CASSLAGNTGELFF,TGTGCCAGCAGTTTGGCGGGGAACACCGGGGAGCTGTTTTTT
TRBJ2-5,NA,TRBD2,TRBV25-1,17,CASSTPSGGASEETQYF,TGTGCCAGCAGCACCCCTAGCGGGGGGGCCAGTGAGGAGACCCAGTACTTC
TRBJ2-3,NA,NA,TRBV20-1,13,CSVPQGTTDTQYF,TGCAGTGTTCCCCAGGGAACCACAGATACGCAGTATTTT
TRBJ1-5,few,TRBD1,TRBV10-3,16,CAISLPTNRGNQPQHF,TGTGCCATCAGCCTCCCGACTAACAGGGGAAATCAGCCCCAGCATTTT
TRBJ2-2,NA,TRBD2,TRBV2,17,CASSAGTSGGATGELFF,TGTGCCAGCAGCGCCGGGACTAGCGGGGGGGCCACCGGGGAGCTGTTTTTT
TRBJ1-1,NA,NA,TRBV20-1,16,CSARDAAGLRNTEAFF,TGCAGTGCTAGAGATGCCGCGGGACTGAGGAACACTGAAGCTTTCTTT
TRBJ1-4,NA,NA,TRBV12-3/TRBV12-4,15,CASRHRDLGEEKLFF,TGTGCCAGCAGACACCGGGACCTCGGGGAAGAAAAACTGTTTTTT
TRBJ2-1,few,NA,TRBV5-1,14,CASSLGGIYNEQFF,TGCGCCAGCAGCTTGGGAGGGATCTACAATGAGCAGTTCTTC
TRBJ2-5,many,NA,TRBV5-1,15,CASSFYRPAQETQYF,TGCGCCAGCAGCTTTTACAGGCCGGCCCAAGAGACCCAGTACTTC
TRBJ1-2,NA,NA,TRBV10-3,14,CAISEGATNYGYTF,TGTGCCATCAGTGAGGGGGCAACTAACTATGGCTACACCTTC
TRBJ1-5,NA,NA,TRBV21-1,10,CASSSQPQHF,TGTGCCAGCAGCTCCCAGCCCCAGCATTTT
TRBJ1-1,NA,TRBD1,TRBV2,16,CASSGGQASWNTEAFF,TGTGCCAGCAGTGGAGGACAGGCGTCGTGGAACACTGAAGCTTTCTTT
TRBJ2-3,few,TRBD1,TRBV12-3/TRBV12-4,15,CASRPGTGGTDTQYF,TGTGCCAGCAGGCCCGGGACAGGGGGGACAGATACGCAGTATTTT
TRBJ2-3,many,TRBD2,TRBV7-9,13,CASSQNSGDTQYF,TGTGCCAGCAGCCAAAATAGCGGGGATACGCAGTATTTT
TRBJ1-2,NA,NA,TRBV20-1,13,CSAKPMGRDGYTF,TGCAGTGCTAAACCCATGGGGAGGGACGGCTACACCTTC
TRBJ1-1,few,TRBD1,TRBV18,14,CASSPLNDRAEAFF,TGTGCCAGCTCACCATTAAACGACAGGGCCGAAGCTTTCTTT
TRBJ2-1,many,NA,TRBV9,16,CASSPRGSRSYNEQFF,TGTGCCAGCAGCCCGAGGGGCAGCCGCTCCTACAATGAGCAGTTCTTC
TRBJ1-3,NA,NA,TRBV5-1,15,CASSLSGVSGNTIYF,TGCGCCAGCAGCTTGAGTGGGGTGTCTGGAAACACCATATATTTT
TRBJ1-2,few,TRBD1,TRBV5-4,16,CASSLEGWDRNYGYTF,TGTGCCAGCAGCTTGGAAGGGTGGGACAGGAACTATGGCTACACCTTC
TRBJ2-5,many,NA,TRBV6-2/TRBV6-3,14,CASSWATEQETQYF,TGTGCCAGCAGTTGGGCTACGGAGCAAGAGACCCAGTACTTC
TRBJ1-1,few,NA,TRBV7-2,13,CASSPTGYTEAFF,TGTGCCAGCAGCCCCACAGGGTACACTGAAGCTTTCTTT
TRBJ1-6,NA,NA,TRBV7-9,17,CASSPAGTGRDNSPLHF,TGTGCCAGCAGCCCCGCCGGGACGGGTCGGGATAATTCACCCCTCCACTTT
TRBJ2-1,NA,NA,TRBV2,10,CASSEGTQFF,TGTGCCAGCAGTGAGGGGACTCAGTTCTTC
TRBJ2-1,NA,TRBD1,TRBV7-2,14,CASSPDRGRDEQFF,TGTGCCAGCAGTCCAGACAGGGGCAGGGATGAGCAGTTCTTC
TRBJ1-5,few,NA,TRBV2,14,CASSPEGSNQPQHF,TGTGCCAGCAGTCCCGAGGGGAGCAATCAGCCCCAGCATTTT
TRBJ2-6,many,NA,TRBV6-5,15,CASSSVGSGANVLTF,TGTGCCAGCAGCTCGGTGGGCTCTGGGGCCAACGTCCTGACTTTC
TRBJ2-2,NA,TRBD2,TRBV11-2,17,CASRTLSGITYTGELFF,TGTGCCAGCAGAACTCTTAGCGGGATAACGTACACCGGGGAGCTGTTTTTT
TRBJ2-4,NA,NA,TRBV25-1,15,CASSSAEVAKNIQYF,TGTGCCAGCAGTTCGGCAGAGGTAGCCAAAAACATTCAGTACTTC
TRBJ1-4,few,NA,TRBV7-2,14,CASSPDSNNEKLFF,TGTGCCAGCAGCCCCGACAGTAACAATGAAAAACTGTTTTTT
TRBJ1-2,NA,NA,TRBV7-3,12,CASSPFSYGYTF,TGTGCCAGCAGCCCTTTTAGCTATGGCTACACCTTC
TRBJ2-3,NA,TRBD2,TRBV5-6,13,CASNGGDSDTQYF,TGTGCCAGCAACGGGGGGGATTCTGATACGCAGTATTTT
TRBJ2-1,NA,NA,TRBV11-2,14,CASSLIGLDNEQFF,TGTGCCAGCAGCTTAATAGGGCTAGACAATGAGCAGTTCTTC
TRBJ1-5,few,NA,TRBV7-2,15,CASSLAYSPNQPQHF,TGTGCCAGCAGCTTAGCATACTCCCCTAATCAGCCCCAGCATTTT
TRBJ1-6,once,NA,TRBV9,13,CASSAGDTGNLHF,TGTGCCAGCAGCGCGGGGGACACTGGAAACCTCCACTTT
TRBJ1-4,NA,NA,TRBV12-3/TRBV12-4,12,CASSFEGEKLFF,TGTGCCAGCAGTTTTGAGGGTGAAAAACTGTTTTTT
TRBJ1-6,NA,TRBD1,TRBV12-3/TRBV12-4,16,CASSLRAGGENSPLHF,TGTGCCAGCAGTTTACGGGCAGGGGGTGAGAATTCACCCCTCCACTTT
TRBJ1-2,many,NA,TRBV7-2,18,CASSLVTSSRRTGGGYTF,TGTGCCAGCAGCTTAGTTACTTCGTCGCGGCGAACCGGGGGGGGCTACACCTTC
TRBJ1-5,few,NA,TRBV12-3/TRBV12-4,12,CASSLKRRPQHF,TGTGCCAGCAGTTTAAAAAGAAGGCCCCAGCATTTT
TRBJ1-1,few,TRBD1,TRBV10-1,14,CASNPGQGSTEAFF,TGCGCCAGCAATCCGGGACAGGGGAGCACTGAAGCTTTCTTT
TRBJ1-2,once,TRBD1,TRBV29-1,13,CSGGGQGNFGYTF,TGCAGCGGGGGGGGACAGGGTAATTTTGGCTACACCTTC
TRBJ1-6,NA,TRBD1,TRBV12-3/TRBV12-4,14,CASSLVDRYSPLHF,TGTGCCAGCAGTTTAGTGGACAGGTATTCACCCCTCCACTTT
TRBJ2-2,many,NA,TRBV7-2,15,CASTRDVANTGELFF,TGTGCCAGCACCAGGGACGTCGCGAACACCGGGGAGCTGTTTTTT
TRBJ2-3,NA,NA,TRBV12-3/TRBV12-4,13,CASRSTTPDTQYF,TGTGCCAGCAGATCAACTACCCCAGATACGCAGTATTTT
TRBJ2-1,NA,TRBD1,TRBV12-3/TRBV12-4,13,CASSPGQGTEQFF,TGTGCCAGCAGCCCGGGACAGGGTACTGAGCAGTTCTTC
TRBJ2-7,NA,NA,TRBV11-2,13,CASSQSDRTEQYF,TGTGCCAGCAGCCAGTCAGACAGGACCGAGCAGTACTTC
TRBJ1-5,NA,TRBD1,TRBV20-1,18,CSAHRTGGTRYSNQPQHF,TGCAGTGCTCATCGGACAGGGGGCACGAGGTATAGCAATCAGCCCCAGCATTTT
TRBJ2-3,NA,TRBD2,TRBV7-2,16,CASSSRLAESTDTQYF,TGTGCCAGCAGCTCCAGACTAGCGGAGAGCACAGATACGCAGTATTTT
TRBJ2-7,many,NA,TRBV7-8,15,CASSLALAGAYEQYF,TGTGCCAGCAGCTTAGCGCTGGCAGGCGCCTACGAGCAGTACTTC